Below, 23 T cell receptor beta chains from the same sample are listed, as sequenced in a study of PD-L1 blockade in urothelial cancer. Profiling relied on immunoSEQ multiplex PCR, and the TCRdb table lists in-frame clones only, not all of them. The table shows around 19,000 clones, with approximately 80% occurring only once. Time point denoted: peripheral blood 6 weeks after treatment start. This specimen consisted of PBMCs, obtained around atezolizumab (anti-PD-L1) treatment. These TCRs come from a man aged 45-65 years with urothelial cancer.

The V gene is TRBV18, the J gene TRBJ2-5; possible D gene TRBD1, 6 bases. The CDR3 extends over 14 amino acids. Trimming stripped 4 bases from V and 3 bases from J, with 12 bases between. Germline V lookup: CDR1 KGHSH, CDR2 LQKENI. The CDR3 here is CASSLKRDKETQYF. In nucleotides, the CDR3 is TGTGCCAGCTCACTAAAACGGGACAAAGAGACCCAGTACTTC.

In its sample, this clone was seen a few times. The V gene is TRBV2, the J gene TRBJ1-5; possibly TRBD1 for D (5 bases). V lost 5 bases and J 3 bases, leaving 14 bases between the germline ends. The CDR3 contains 15 residues. Germline CDR1 reads SNHLY; CDR2 reads FYNNEI. In DNA, the CDR3 is TGTGCCAGCAGTCGACAGACAGCAATCAATCAGCCCCAGCATTTT. This encodes CASSRQTAINQPQHF.

The chain is built from TRBV7-6 and TRBJ2-7, with 16 bases that match TRBD2. The CDR3 is made up of 19 amino acids. CDR1 is SGHVS and CDR2 is FNYEAQ in the germline V gene. V trimming: 5 bases; J trimming: 0 bases; junction bases outside the gene matches: 10. In DNA, the CDR3 is TGTGCCAGCAGCCCCCACCCCGGGACTAGCGGGAGGGCCTCCTACGAGCAGTACTTC. This gives the protein CASSPHPGTSGRASYEQYF.

This clone was observed a handful of times. This chain joins TRBV14 and TRBJ2-2; 9 bases match TRBD1. This CDR3 is built from 12 residues. The V and J ends lost 6 bases and 7 bases, in that order; junction bases with no gene match: 0. Germline CDR1 SGHDN, CDR2 FVKESK. The CDR3, as DNA: TGTGCCAGCAGGGGACAGGGCGGGGAGCTGTTTTTT. Amino acids: CASRGQGGELFF.

The chain combines TRBV2 with TRBJ1-3; D is perhaps TRBD1 (6 bases). V lost 5 bases and J lost 1, with 12 bases in between. This CDR3 is built from 15 residues. Germline-derived CDR1 and CDR2 are SNHLY and FYNNEI. CDR3 nucleotides: TGTGCCAGCAGTCCGAGGACAGTTTCTGGAAACACCATATATTTT. This translates into CASSPRTVSGNTIYF.

The CDR3 reads CASSPSGIYGYTF. CDR3 coding DNA: TGTGCCAGCAGCCCCTCGGGGATCTATGGCTACACCTTC. The rearrangement joins TRBV5-5 to TRBJ1-2, with unresolved D. V lost 4 bases, J lost 4 bases, and 11 bases lay in between. The germline V gene encodes CDR1 SGHKS and CDR2 YYEKEE (reference sequence). This CDR3 has 13 amino acids. The full variable domain, rest sourced from reference TRBV5-5 and TRBJ1-2, is DAGVTQSPTHLIKTRGQQVTLRCSPISGHKSVSWYQQVLGQGPQFIFQYYEKEERGRGNFPDRFSARQFPNYSSELNVNALLLGDSALYLCASSPSGIYGYTFGSGTRLTVV.

This chain uses TRBV6-6 with TRBJ2-3; D is undetermined. This CDR3 spans 16 amino acids. Germline V gene lookup returns CDR1 MNHNY and CDR2 SVGAGI (reference sequence). With 4 bases removed from V and 2 bases from J, the gap between germline ends came to 16 bases. DNA for the CDR3: TGTGCCAGCAGTTCGCCAACCCTTGCCTACACAGATACGCAGTATTTT. This gives the protein CASSSPTLAYTDTQYF.

This clone showed up just a few times. The chain has TRBV11-2 and TRBJ2-5; TRBD1 agrees at 8 bases. Germline V gene data show CDR1 as SGHAT and CDR2 as FQNNGV. This CDR3 is built from 16 residues. Unmatched junction bases numbered 8, after V lost 0 bases and J lost 5 bases. The CDR3 bases are TGTGCCAGCAGCTTAGATTGGGACAGGCGTGCCGAGACCCAGTACTTC. This encodes CASSLDWDRRAETQYF.

The chain carries TRBV18 and TRBJ2-1, with 13 bases lining up with TRBD2. The CDR3 consists of 18 residues. Germline V lookup: CDR1 KGHSH, CDR2 LQKENI. The V gene end was trimmed by 3 bases and the J gene end by 8 bases; junction bases not matched to a gene: 13. This CDR3 is CASSPSGTVGLAGDEQFF. DNA of the CDR3: TGTGCCAGCTCACCGTCCGGGACTGTCGGACTAGCGGGAGATGAGCAGTTCTTC.

The V and J genes are TRBV18 and TRBJ1-6; D is uncertain. V was pared by 3 bases and J by 7 bases, with 16 bases between. The CDR3 contains 16 residues. Germline V gene lookup returns CDR1 KGHSH and CDR2 LQKENI. CDR3 amino acids: CASSPPGGYGNSPLHF. CDR3 nucleotides: TGTGCCAGCTCACCCCCCGGAGGGTATGGGAATTCACCCCTCCACTTT.

The CDR3 reads CASSQVEDYTGELFF. CDR3 sequence (DNA): TGCGCCAGCAGCCAAGTTGAGGATTACACCGGGGAGCTGTTTTTT. The chain carries TRBV4-1 and TRBJ2-2; no reliable D call. With 1 base removed from V and 3 bases from J, the gap between germline ends came to 9 bases. Looked up from germline, CDR1 is MGHRA and CDR2 is YSYEKL. CDR3 length: 15 residues.

This chain links TRBV9 with TRBJ1-2; D remains unclear. Germline V gene data show CDR1 as SGDLS and CDR2 as YYNGEE. The CDR3 totals 17 residues. V was pared by 0 bases and J by 0 bases, with 15 bases between. The CDR3 spells CASSVEKSLGANYGYTF. The CDR3 nucleotides read TGTGCCAGCAGCGTAGAAAAATCCCTTGGAGCTAACTATGGCTACACCTTC.

The chain combines TRBV7-6 with TRBJ2-1, with 8 bases matching TRBD2. Germline trimming cut 2 bases from V and 4 bases from J; bases unmatched to any gene: 7. The CDR3 length is 16 residues. The germline V gene has CDR1 SGHVS and CDR2 FNYEAQ. Here the CDR3 reads CASSLSSAGEYNEQFF. CDR3 coding DNA: TGTGCCAGCAGCTTATCCTCAGCGGGAGAATACAATGAGCAGTTCTTC.

This rearrangement joins TRBV6-1 to TRBJ1-4, with TRBD1 identical over 10 bases. V dropped 10 bases and J dropped 8; count of bases not matched to a gene: 13. The CDR3 runs to 15 residues. The germline gives CDR1 MNHNS, CDR2 SASEGT. The CDR3 protein is CAIDRGQVSGEKLFF. DNA of the CDR3: TGTGCCATAGACAGGGGGCAGGTTTCGGGGGAAAAACTGTTTTTT.

The chain's CDR3 is CASSFTGQGAIADTQYF. The CDR3 DNA reads TGCGCCAGCAGCTTTACGGGACAGGGAGCTATTGCAGATACGCAGTATTTT. The chain has TRBV5-1 and TRBJ2-3, with TRBD1 identical over 9 bases. CDR1 and CDR2 from the germline V gene are SGHRS and YFSETQ. Losses at the gene ends were 2 bases for V and 4 bases for J; bases not matched to a gene: 11. The CDR3 has 17 amino acids. The whole variable domain, filled in from reference TRBV5-1 and TRBJ2-3, reads KAGVTQTPRYLIKTRGQQVTLSCSPISGHRSVSWYQQTPGQGLQFLFEYFSETQRNKGNFPGRFSGRQFSNSRSEMNVSTLELGDSALYLCASSFTGQGAIADTQYFGPGTRLTVL.

The V gene is TRBV2, the J gene TRBJ1-5; 7 bases line up with TRBD1. The V and J ends lost 4 bases and 5 bases, in that order; junction bases with no gene match: 5. CDR3 length equals 14 residues. Looked up from germline, CDR1 is SNHLY and CDR2 is FYNNEI. CDR3 amino acids: CASSGGQADQPQHF. The CDR3 DNA sequence: TGTGCCAGCAGTGGTGGACAGGCGGATCAGCCCCAGCATTTT.

This chain connects TRBV12-5 to TRBJ2-1; 10 bases align to TRBD1. The CDR3 is made up of 18 amino acids. V was pared by 0 bases and J by 0 bases, with 5 bases of the junction left unmatched. Germline assignment: CDR1 LGHNT and CDR2 FRNRAP. CDR3 sequence (DNA): TGTGCTAGTGGTTTGGTAAGACAGGGGGCAAGCTCCTACAATGAGCAGTTCTTC. The encoded protein is CASGLVRQGASSYNEQFF.

The rearrangement uses TRBV5-3 and TRBJ2-5, with D possibly being TRBD2 (5 bases). TRBV5-3 is an ORF; its function is uncertain. The CDR3 has 13 residues. V lost 4 bases to trimming and J lost 5 bases, with 12 bases between them. CDR3 DNA: TGTGCCAGAAGCCCCGGCGGCGGGGAGACCCAGTACTTC. It translates to CARSPGGGETQYF.

This clone was recorded only once. This chain joins TRBV28 and TRBJ1-3, with 8 bases identical to TRBD1. Germline V CDR1 and CDR2: MDHEN, SYDVKM. With 7 bases clipped from V and 4 bases from J, the junction kept 6 bases outside the gene matches. The CDR3 has 14 amino acids. The CDR3 DNA is TGTGCCAGCATCAGGGCAGGGGGCGGAAACACCATATATTTT. Its protein is CASIRAGGGNTIYF.

The chain links TRBV11-2 to TRBJ2-2; D is uncertain. Germline CDR1 and CDR2: SGHAT and FQNNGV. Trimming took off 8 bases at V and 5 bases at J, with 15 bases between the two ends. CDR3 length: 14 residues. CDR3 protein: CASRVDRKTGELFF. The CDR3 DNA sequence: TGTGCCAGCCGGGTGGATAGAAAAACCGGGGAGCTGTTTTTT.

J is TRBJ1-2 and V is TRBV2; D call uncertain. The V gene's germline CDR1 is SNHLY and CDR2 FYNNEI. The germline V and J ends were trimmed by 2 bases and 1 base, with 14 bases remaining between them. The CDR3 has 16 amino acids. CDR3 protein: CASSERKRELNYGYTF. The CDR3 DNA reads as TGTGCCAGCAGTGAAAGAAAACGAGAGCTTAACTATGGCTACACCTTC.

Only one count was recorded for this clone. The chain is built from TRBV7-2 and TRBJ2-3, with 12 bases aligning to TRBD2. The length of the CDR3 is 15 residues. V lost 4 bases and J lost 7; bases outside the gene matches: 6. The germline CDR1 and CDR2 sequences are SGHTA and FQGNSA. Written as DNA, the CDR3 is TGTGCCAGCAGCTCGGCTAGCGGGAGGGCAAATACGCAGTATTTT. This encodes CASSSASGRANTQYF.

This chain connects TRBV7-9 to TRBJ1-1; a weak D match, TRBD1 (5 bases). This CDR3 has 13 amino acids. Germline V gene sequence: CDR1 SEHNR, CDR2 FQNEAQ (reference sequence). Trimming stripped 2 bases from V and 5 bases from J, with 9 bases between. The CDR3 loop reads CASSLWRGTEAFF. As DNA, the CDR3 is TGTGCCAGCAGCTTATGGCGGGGGACTGAAGCTTTCTTT.